The present T cell receptor (beta chain) was sequenced within a study of shared clonotypes between healthy human individuals. Findings of the study overall: Enrolling few donors narrowed the genetic and exposure-history diversity that was represented.

Donors included only healthy HIV-negative adults lacking recent acute infections or vaccinations. Genomic DNA of every subset was divided equally among multiple immunoSEQ plates. The data were produced by immunoSEQ multiplex PCR, yet TCRdb's version contains in-frame clones alone and is incomplete. The data show about 490,000 clones, roughly 85% seen once. Concerning this clone: Its antigen is not known.

There are 16 residues in the CDR3. Germline V lookup: CDR1 MGHRA, CDR2 YSYEKL. Unmatched junction bases numbered 5, after V lost 2 bases and J lost 8 bases. What was sequenced was PBMCs. This chain uses TRBV4-1 with TRBJ2-1; the match to TRBD2 covers 14 bases. The receptor comes from a woman aged 40 to 55 in good health. Some clones in this sample may be carry-over from other donors' samples. CDR3 in DNA: TGCGCCAGCAGCCAACAGACTAGCGGGAGGGCCCATGAGCAGTTCTTC. Translating gives CASSQQTSGRAHEQFF.